The 4 T cell receptor beta chains below all came from one sample that was sequenced in a study of persistence of HIV-infected CD4 T cells. Lysates of CMV-infected fibroblasts at approximately 9.4 ug/mL stimulated these cells. CD4+ T cells upregulating both CD40 ligand and CD69 were sorted as responding cells. This was the immunoSEQ version 4 assay in survey mode. Libraries were prepared by immunoSEQ multiplex PCR; TCRdb keeps only in-frame clonotypes and omits some of them. The data show thousands of clones, with 60% to 70% seen just once and over 15% held by the top ten. These TCRs are of unknown antigen specificity. The source material was CD4+ T cells sorted from PBMCs after approximately 19-hour stimulation, sampled from a patient who received antiretroviral therapy. These receptors originate from an adult man with HIV who was CMV-seropositive.

The gene calls are TRBV29-1 and TRBJ1-1; D unresolved. The V end lost 4 bases, the J end lost 1 base, and 10 bases lay between the germline ends. The CDR3 loop spans 13 amino acids. CDR1 is SQVTM, CDR2 ANQGSEA, per germline. The CDR3 DNA sequence: TGCAGCGTTGGGCTACAATGGAACACTGAAGCTTTCTTT. Its translation is CSVGLQWNTEAFF.

This sequence joins TRBV28 and TRBJ2-7; TRBD1 agrees at 7 bases. The length of the CDR3 is 12 residues. V was pared by 9 bases and J by 5 bases, with 7 bases of the junction left unmatched. The germline V gene encodes CDR1 MDHEN and CDR2 SYDVKM. Here the CDR3 reads CASRGQVNEQYF. The CDR3 DNA follows: TGTGCCAGTCGAGGACAGGTTAACGAGCAGTACTTC.

This chain uses TRBV7-2 with TRBJ1-2; 10 bases line up with TRBD1. After removal of 2 bases from V and 8 bases from J, the junction contained 11 bases not matched to a gene. Germline CDR1 SGHTA, CDR2 FQGNSA. CDR3 size: 16 residues. The CDR3 DNA reads TGTGCCAGCAGCTTAAAGGACAGGGGGATTCATTACGGCTACACCTTC. Translation gives CASSLKDRGIHYGYTF.

This clone is classed as large. V gene TRBV11-2 combines with J gene TRBJ1-2; D might be TRBD1 (6 bases). This CDR3 contains 19 residues. V was cut by 1 base and J by 3 bases, with 24 bases left in between. In germline, CDR1 is SGHAT, CDR2 FQNNGV. In DNA, the CDR3 is TGTGCCAGCAGCTTAGGCCTAAGACAGGCCAACCCCTTAGACTATGGCTACACCTTC. Encoded protein: CASSLGLRQANPLDYGYTF.